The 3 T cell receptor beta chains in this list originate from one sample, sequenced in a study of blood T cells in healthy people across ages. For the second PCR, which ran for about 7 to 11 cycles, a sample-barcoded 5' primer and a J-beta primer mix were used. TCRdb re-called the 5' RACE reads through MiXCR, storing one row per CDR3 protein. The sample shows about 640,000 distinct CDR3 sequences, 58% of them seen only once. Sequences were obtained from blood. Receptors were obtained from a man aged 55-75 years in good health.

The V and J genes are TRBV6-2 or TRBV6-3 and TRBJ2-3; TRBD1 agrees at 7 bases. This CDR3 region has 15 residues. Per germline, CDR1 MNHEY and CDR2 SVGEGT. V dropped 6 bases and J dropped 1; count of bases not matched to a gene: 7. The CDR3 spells CASRQQGRRTDTQYF. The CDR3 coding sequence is TGTGCCAGCAGACAACAGGGGCGACGCACAGATACGCAGTATTTT.

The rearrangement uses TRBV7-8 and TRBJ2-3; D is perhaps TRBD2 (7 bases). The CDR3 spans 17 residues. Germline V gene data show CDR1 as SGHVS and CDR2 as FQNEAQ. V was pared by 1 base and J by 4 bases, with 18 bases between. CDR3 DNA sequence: TGTGCCAGCAGCTTAGGGTCTTGGGGGGGGCCGGCAGATACGCAGTATTTT. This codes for CASSLGSWGGPADTQYF.

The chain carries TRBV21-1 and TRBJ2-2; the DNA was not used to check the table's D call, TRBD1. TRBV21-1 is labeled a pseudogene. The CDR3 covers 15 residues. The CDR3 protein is CAGPGTGGACGELFF. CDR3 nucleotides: TGTGCCGGACCCGGGACAGGGGGCGCTTGTGGGGAGCTGTTTTTT.